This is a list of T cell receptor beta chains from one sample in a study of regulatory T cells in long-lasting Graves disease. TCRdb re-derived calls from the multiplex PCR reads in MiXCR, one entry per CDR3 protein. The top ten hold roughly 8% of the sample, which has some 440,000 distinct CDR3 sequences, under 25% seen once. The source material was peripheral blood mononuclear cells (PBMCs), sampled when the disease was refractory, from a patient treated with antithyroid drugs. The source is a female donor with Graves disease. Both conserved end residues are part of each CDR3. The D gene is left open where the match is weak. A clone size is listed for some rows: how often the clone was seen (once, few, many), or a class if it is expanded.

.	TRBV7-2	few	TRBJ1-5	TGTGCCAGCAGCCGGGACGGCCAGCGGCCCCAGCATTTT	CASSRDGQRPQHF
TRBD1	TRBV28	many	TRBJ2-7	TGTGCCAGCAGTTTGGACAGGGGGATGAGAGAGCAGTACTTC	CASSLDRGMREQYF
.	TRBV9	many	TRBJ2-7	TGTGCCAGCAGCGTAGCCTCCGGGACTCTGTACGAGCAGTACTTC	CASSVASGTLYEQYF
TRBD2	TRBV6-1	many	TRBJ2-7	TGTGCCAGCAGTAGTCCGCGGACTAGCCGCTACGAGCAGTACTTC	CASSSPRTSRYEQYF
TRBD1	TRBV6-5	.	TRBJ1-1	TGTGCCAGCAGTTACATCTCAGGGGCAGGGGGTGTTCACACTGAAGCTTTCTTT	CASSYISGAGGVHTEAFF
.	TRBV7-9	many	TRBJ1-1	TGTGCCAGCGCCCCCGGGGACACTGAAGCTTTCTTT	CASAPGDTEAFF
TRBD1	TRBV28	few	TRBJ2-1	TGTGCCAGCAGCCCAGGGGGCGATGAGCAGTTCTTC	CASSPGGDEQFF
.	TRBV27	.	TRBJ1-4	TGTGCCAGCAGTTCTCCGTCCGGGTTAGCTAATGAAAAACTGTTTTTT	CASSSPSGLANEKLFF
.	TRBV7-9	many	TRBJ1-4	TGTGCCAGCAGCTTCTCCAGAGAAAAACTGTTTTTT	CASSFSREKLFF
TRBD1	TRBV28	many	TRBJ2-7	TGTGCCAGCAGTTTTGGTCTAGGGGGACAGTCAAGCTCCTACGAGCAGTACTTC	CASSFGLGGQSSSYEQYF
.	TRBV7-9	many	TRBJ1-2	TGTGCCAGCAGCTTAGCGTGGGACAACCCTTACGCCAATGGCTACACCTTC	CASSLAWDNPYANGYTF
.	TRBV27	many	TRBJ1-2	TGTGCCAGCAGTCCGGACAGAGTCTATGGCTACACCTTC	CASSPDRVYGYTF
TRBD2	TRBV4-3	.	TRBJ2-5	TGCGCCAGCAGCCAAGAAAGTCCCCCTAGCGGGAGGCAAGAGACCCAGTACTTC	CASSQESPPSGRQETQYF
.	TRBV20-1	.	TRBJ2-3	TGCAGTGCTAGAGATTGGGATACGCAGTATTTT	CSARDWDTQYF
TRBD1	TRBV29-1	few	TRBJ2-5	TGCAGCGTTGGAATTACAGGGGGGTGGGAGACCCAGTACTTC	CSVGITGGWETQYF
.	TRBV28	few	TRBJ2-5	TGTGCCAGCAGTTTACGGGACCCTGAGGAGACCCAGTACTTC	CASSLRDPEETQYF
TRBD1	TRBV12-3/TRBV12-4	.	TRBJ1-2	TGTGCCAGCAGTTTAGCCGTCGGGCCAGGGGGCGGCTACACCTTC	CASSLAVGPGGGYTF
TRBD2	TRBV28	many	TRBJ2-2	TGTGCCAGCAGTGTCCGGGGGGTTTGGACGAACACCGGGGAGCTGTTTTTT	CASSVRGVWTNTGELFF
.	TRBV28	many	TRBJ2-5	TGTGCCAGCAGTTTTTTGGTCTTGGGGACCCAGTACTTC	CASSFLVLGTQYF
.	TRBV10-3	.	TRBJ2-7	TGTGCCCACGGGGGGCTCTTCTCCTACGAGCAGTACTTC	CAHGGLFSYEQYF
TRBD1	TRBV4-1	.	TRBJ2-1	TGCGCCAGCAGCCAAGATGGGACAGGGGGCAATGAGCAGTTCTTC	CASSQDGTGGNEQFF
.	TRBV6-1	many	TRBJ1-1	TGTGCCAGCTACTCGGGTAGGCTACTCACTGAAGCTTTCTTT	CASYSGRLLTEAFF
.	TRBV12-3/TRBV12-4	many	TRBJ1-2	TGTGCCAGCCGGGAAACTAACTATGGCTACACCTTC	CASRETNYGYTF
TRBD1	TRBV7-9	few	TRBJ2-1	TGTGCCAGCAGCTCCCGCGACAGGGAGAATGAGCAGTTCTTC	CASSSRDRENEQFF
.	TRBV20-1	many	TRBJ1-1	TGCAGTGCAAGGGGGACACCGAACACTGAAGCTTTCTTT	CSARGTPNTEAFF
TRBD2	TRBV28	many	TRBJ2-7	TGTGCCACCTCCCTCGGGAGGTACGAGCAGTACTTC	CATSLGRYEQYF
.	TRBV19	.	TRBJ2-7	TGTGCCAGTAGAGAGGGAGTCTCTTACGAGCAGTACTTC	CASREGVSYEQYF
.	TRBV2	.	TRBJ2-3	TGTGCCAGCAGTGCTACGGGACTCAGCACAGATACGCAGTATTTT	CASSATGLSTDTQYF
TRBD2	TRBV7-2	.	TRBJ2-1	TGTGCCAGCAGCATAGCAGCGGGGCCTTACAATGAGCAGTTCTTC	CASSIAAGPYNEQFF
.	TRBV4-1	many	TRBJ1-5	TGTGCCAGCAGCCAAGATCGGGGGAATCAGCCCCAGCATTTT	CASSQDRGNQPQHF
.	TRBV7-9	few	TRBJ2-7	TGTGCCAGCAGCTCGGAAGTACAGGACTTCTACGAGCAGTACTTC	CASSSEVQDFYEQYF
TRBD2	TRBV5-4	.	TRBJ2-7	TGTGCCAGCACCCTGGACCTAGCGGGAGGGGACGAGCAGTACTTC	CASTLDLAGGDEQYF
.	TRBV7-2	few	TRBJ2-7	TGTGCCAGCAGCCCCGACAGGATCCACGAGCAGTACTTC	CASSPDRIHEQYF
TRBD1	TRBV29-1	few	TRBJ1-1	TGCAGCGTCGGTCAGGGACAGGGAAACACTGAAGCTTTCTTT	CSVGQGQGNTEAFF
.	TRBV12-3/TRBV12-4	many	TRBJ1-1	TGTGCCAGCACCCACGTGGGGAACACTGAAGCTTTCTTT	CASTHVGNTEAFF
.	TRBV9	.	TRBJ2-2	TGTGCCAGCAGCGTAGGGATCGGGGAGCTGTTTTTT	CASSVGIGELFF
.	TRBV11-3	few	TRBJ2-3	TGTGCCAGCAGCTTAGAGGAGTTGGATACGCAGTATTTT	CASSLEELDTQYF
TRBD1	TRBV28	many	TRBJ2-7	TGTGCCAGCAGTTACCTCCCAGTTAAAACCGGGACAGCGCACGAGCAGTACTTC	CASSYLPVKTGTAHEQYF
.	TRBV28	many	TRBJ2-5	TGTGCCACCTTGGCGCGGGAATACCAAGAGACCCAGTACTTC	CATLAREYQETQYF